This T cell receptor (beta chain) came from a study of T-cell memory formation after mild COVID-19. Study findings and constraints: Later expanders leaned toward CD4+, whereas clones contracting from day 15 to 85 were balanced CD4/CD8. The appearance of some responding clones in pre-infection memory suggested that cross-reactive memory joined. CD4+ contracting clones lay mainly in CM and EM, CD8+ ones in EMRA.

MiXCR was run by TCRdb on the 5' RACE reads, yielding one entry per CDR3 protein. This sample has roughly 340,000 distinct CDR3 sequences, with 15% to 20% found just once. This clonotype was seen only a few times. The target antigen is unknown. The CDR3 runs 16 residues. The ends were cut back, 1 base at V and 5 bases at J, with 17 bases in the middle. The source is a man aged 18 to 35 who had mild COVID-19 (a few samples of this study predate the infection). Cell type and time point are not known. The sequenced sample consisted of PBMCs or a T cell subset sorted from them (not recorded which). The chain has TRBV12-3 or TRBV12-4 and TRBJ2-5, with D perhaps given as TRBD1 or TRBD2 (5 bases each). The CDR3 sequence: CASSLEGTAFRETQYF. As DNA, the CDR3 is TGTGCCAGCAGTTTAGAAGGGACGGCCTTCAGGGAGACCCAGTACTTC.